These 30 T cell receptor beta chains came from one sample sequenced in a study of blood T cell repertoires in COVID-19. Profiled with immunoSEQ multiplex PCR; TCRdb holds only in-frame clones, not every one. The table records around 200,000 clones, nearly 85% of them present only once. The sample was peripheral blood. These TCRs come from a woman aged 25 to 39 with COVID-19, enrolled during active disease.

The rearrangement uses TRBV7-2 and TRBJ1-3; 7 bases map to TRBD1. Germline trimming cut 5 bases from V and 2 bases from J; bases unmatched to any gene: 9. CDR1 and CDR2 (germline): SGHTA, FQGNSA. The CDR3 length is 16 residues. As DNA, the CDR3 is TGTGCCAGCAGCCCAGGACAGGTGGCGGCTGGAAACACCATATATTTT. Protein product: CASSPGQVAAGNTIYF.

The table lists this clone with a count of one. V is TRBV5-4 and J is TRBJ1-2; 9 positions agree with TRBD1. This CDR3 comprises 14 residues. The V segment lost 3 bases and the J segment 6 bases; nucleotides outside the gene matches: 6. The germline V gene has CDR1 SGHNT and CDR2 YYREEE (reference sequence). CDR3 sequence (DNA): TGTGCCAGCAGCTCCCGGACAGGGGTTAATGGCTACACCTTC. It is translated as CASSSRTGVNGYTF.

The chain employs TRBV5-5 and TRBJ2-1; 14 positions match TRBD2. In germline, CDR1 is SGHKS, CDR2 YYEKEE (reference sequence). The trim removed 4 bases at V and 5 bases at J, leaving 5 bases unmatched. This CDR3 region has 16 residues. The CDR3: CASSRGLAGDHNEQFF. The CDR3 DNA sequence: TGTGCCAGCAGCCGGGGACTAGCGGGAGATCACAATGAGCAGTTCTTC.

This chain uses TRBV5-6 with TRBJ1-6; 8 positions agree with TRBD1. The V gene's germline CDR1 is SGHDT and CDR2 YYEEEE. After removal of 2 bases from V and 7 bases from J, the junction contained 8 bases not matched to a gene. The CDR3 runs to 16 residues. The CDR3 here is CASSFARGRRNSPLHF. For the CDR3, the DNA is TGTGCCAGCAGCTTCGCCAGGGGGCGTCGGAATTCACCCCTCCACTTT.

The genes are TRBV6-2 or TRBV6-3 and TRBJ2-5; 10 positions match TRBD1. Germline loops: CDR1 MNHEY, CDR2 SVGEGT. CDR3 size: 16 residues. V gave up 5 bases and J gave up 4 bases; unmatched junction bases: 10. The CDR3 region has the DNA TGTGCCAGCAGTACAGGGACAGGGGCCGCGAGAGAGACCCAGTACTTC. As protein: CASSTGTGAARETQYF.

The chain recombines TRBV4-2 with TRBJ2-7; 7 bases match TRBD1. Germline-derived CDR1 and CDR2 are LGHNA and YNFKEQ. The length of the CDR3 is 14 residues. The V gene end was trimmed by 4 bases and the J gene end by 4 bases; junction bases not matched to a gene: 7. This CDR3 is CASSPPFRGYEQYF. CDR3 DNA sequence: TGTGCCAGCAGCCCCCCGTTCAGGGGGTACGAGCAGTACTTC.

The chain couples TRBV19 to TRBJ1-5; 10 bases agree with TRBD1. Per the germline V gene, CDR1 is LNHDA and CDR2 is SQIVND (reference sequence). CDR3 length equals 17 residues. The V segment lost 8 bases and the J segment 4 bases; nucleotides outside the gene matches: 14. CDR3 protein: CASYSPGQGFNNQPQHF. The CDR3 coding sequence is TGTGCCAGTTATTCACCGGGACAGGGGTTTAATAATCAGCCCCAGCATTTT.

The rearrangement uses TRBV5-4 and TRBJ2-3; weak D call: TRBD2 (5 bases). This CDR3 region has 13 residues. V lost 5 bases and J lost 4, with 11 bases in between. Germline CDR1 and CDR2: SGHNT and YYREEE (reference sequence). The CDR3 sequence is CASSSIGADTQYF. The CDR3 DNA sequence: TGTGCCAGCAGTTCGATCGGGGCAGATACGCAGTATTTT.

The rearrangement links TRBV7-2 to TRBJ2-1; the D gene is possibly TRBD2 (5 bases). The CDR3 is 17 residues long. CDR1 and CDR2 (germline): SGHTA, FQGNSA. Trimming removed 1 base from V and 1 base from J, with 14 bases in between. The CDR3 nucleotides are TGTGCCAGCAGCTTAGTCCAAGGAGCGGCGTCCTACAATGAGCAGTTCTTC. It specifies CASSLVQGAASYNEQFF.

The chain is built from TRBV4-3 and TRBJ2-1; D perhaps matches TRBD2 (5 bases). The germline CDR1 and CDR2 sequences are LGHNA and YSLEER. Trimming shortened V by 2 bases and J by 9 bases, and 11 bases separated the two germline ends. The CDR3 length is 13 residues. The chain's CDR3 is CASSQLEGGEQFF. The CDR3, as DNA: TGCGCCAGCAGCCAACTCGAGGGCGGTGAGCAGTTCTTC.

V and J are TRBV3-1 (or the pseudogene TRBV3-2) and TRBJ2-1, with 9 bases fitting TRBD1. Germline CDR1 reads LGHDT; CDR2 reads YNNKEL (reference sequence). Trimming removed 5 bases from V and 4 bases from J; junction bases left unmatched: 12. This CDR3 spans 17 amino acids. The CDR3 here is CASSFRDRDDWYNEQFF. The CDR3 DNA follows: TGTGCCAGCAGCTTCCGGGACAGGGATGATTGGTACAATGAGCAGTTCTTC.

The table lists this clone with a count of one. The rearrangement uses TRBV18 and TRBJ2-2, with D perhaps TRBD1 (6 bases). The CDR3 totals 15 residues. Germline assignment: CDR1 KGHSH and CDR2 LQKENI. Trimming stripped 6 bases from V and 1 base from J, with 12 bases between. This chain's CDR3 is CASSLQTGNTGELFF. The CDR3 DNA reads TGTGCCAGCTCTCTCCAGACAGGGAACACCGGGGAGCTGTTTTTT.

This sequence joins TRBV9 and TRBJ1-1; D might be TRBD1 (5 bases). The germline CDR1 and CDR2 sequences are SGDLS and YYNGEE. Trimming left V 6 bases short and J 8 bases short, with 17 bases between. There are 13 residues in the CDR3. CDR3 coding DNA: TGTGCCAGCAAAAGTTTTTCGTCAGGGGAAGCTTTCTTT. This gives the protein CASKSFSSGEAFF.

As DNA, the CDR3 is TGCGCCAGCAGCCAAGGTTGGGCTAGCGTCCAAGAGACCCAGTACTTC. Amino acid sequence: CASSQGWASVQETQYF. The V gene is TRBV4-1, the J gene TRBJ2-5; D possibly corresponds to TRBD2 (6 bases). The germline V and J ends were trimmed by 1 base and 1 base, with 13 bases remaining between them. The CDR3 covers 16 residues. The germline V gene has CDR1 MGHRA and CDR2 YSYEKL.

V is TRBV7-9 and J is TRBJ2-1; 7 nucleotides match TRBD1. The CDR3 runs to 17 residues. Per germline, CDR1 SEHNR and CDR2 FQNEAQ (reference sequence). V was pared by 5 bases and J by 5 bases, with 15 bases of the junction left unmatched. The DNA of the CDR3 is TGTGCCAGCAGCGGGGAAAACAGGGGCTGGGGAAACAATGAGCAGTTCTTC. This encodes CASSGENRGWGNNEQFF. Variable domain in full (rest from reference TRBV7-9 and TRBJ2-1): DTGVSQNPRHKITKRGQNVTFRCDPISEHNRLYWYRQTLGQGPEFLTYFQNEAQLEKSRLLSDRFSAERPKGSFSTLEIQRTEQGDSAMYLCASSGENRGWGNNEQFFGPGTRLTVL.

This clone occurred a few times. The rearrangement uses TRBV5-6 and TRBJ2-7; the match to TRBD2 covers 7 bases. CDR3 length: 14 amino acids. J lost 0 bases, V lost 4 bases, and 4 bases had no gene match. The V gene's germline CDR1 is SGHDT and CDR2 YYEEEE. CDR3 protein: CASSITSVSYEQYF. The CDR3 DNA follows: TGTGCCAGCAGCATCACTAGCGTCTCCTACGAGCAGTACTTC.

The gene calls are TRBV3-1 (or the pseudogene TRBV3-2) and TRBJ1-2; 10 nucleotides align to TRBD1. The CDR3 runs to 16 residues. The J segment lost 6 bases and the V segment lost 3 bases, leaving 10 bases of the junction unmatched. The germline gives CDR1 LGHDT, CDR2 YNNKEL (reference sequence). The CDR3 nucleotides read TGTGCCAGCAGCCAGGCGGGACAGGGGCCCGGGGATGGCTACACCTTC. Amino acids: CASSQAGQGPGDGYTF.

The rearrangement joins TRBV9 to TRBJ2-3, with 7 bases aligning to TRBD1. CDR3 length: 16 residues. Trimming at V came to 3 bases and at J to 3 bases, leaving 10 bases not matched to a gene. CDR1 is SGDLS, CDR2 YYNGEE, per germline. The CDR3: CASSDEGAPGTDTQYF. CDR3 nucleotides: TGTGCCAGCAGCGACGAGGGGGCCCCAGGAACAGATACGCAGTATTTT. Based on the CDR3 plus reference TRBV9 and TRBJ2-3, the full variable domain is DSGVTQTPKHLITATGQRVTLRCSPRSGDLSVYWYQQSLDQGLQFLIQYYNGEERAKGNILERFSAQQFPDLHSELNLSSLELGDSALYFCASSDEGAPGTDTQYFGPGTRLTVL.

The V call is TRBV28, the J call TRBJ1-2; perhaps TRBD1 as D (5 bases). CDR1 is MDHEN, CDR2 SYDVKM, per germline. There are 14 residues in the CDR3. With 3 bases removed from V and 1 base from J, the gap between germline ends came to 9 bases. CDR3 nucleotides: TGTGCCAGCAGTTTGCAGGGAGGTAACTATGGCTACACCTTC. Translated, it gives CASSLQGGNYGYTF.

This chain connects TRBV7-3 to TRBJ1-3; TRBD1 matches at 9 bases. The CDR3 totals 16 residues. V lost 3 bases, J lost 2 bases, and 5 bases stayed unmatched. The germline gives CDR1 SGHTA, CDR2 FQGTGA. DNA for the CDR3: TGTGCCAGCAGCTTGACAGGGGGGAACGCTGGAAACACCATATATTTT. Its translation is CASSLTGGNAGNTIYF.

The chain couples TRBV9 to TRBJ1-2; D perhaps matches TRBD1 (5 bases). This CDR3 contains 14 residues. CDR1 SGDLS and CDR2 YYNGEE come from the germline V gene. V lost 6 bases, J lost 6 bases, and 18 bases lay in between. The CDR3 sequence is CASNKQGSRDGYTF. For the CDR3, the DNA is TGTGCCAGCAACAAGCAGGGCTCTAGGGATGGCTACACCTTC.

This clone was counted a few times. The rearrangement joins TRBV6-2 or TRBV6-3 to TRBJ1-5, with a tentative D call TRBD1 (6 bases). Trimming took off 2 bases at V and 9 bases at J, with 14 bases between the two ends. Germline CDR1 and CDR2: MNHEY and SVGEGT. The CDR3 has 14 amino acids. The CDR3 DNA follows: TGTGCCAGCAGTTACCGAGGGGGTTCGGGGCCCCAGCATTTT. Residues: CASSYRGGSGPQHF.

V and J are TRBV5-1 and TRBJ1-5; TRBD1 is a possible D gene (5 bases). The CDR3 has 14 amino acids. Germline CDR1 is SGHRS and CDR2 is YFSETQ. Trimming removed 0 bases from V and 3 bases from J, with 7 bases in between. CDR3 residues: CASSLGDYNQPQHF. CDR3 in DNA: TGCGCCAGCAGCTTGGGGGACTACAATCAGCCCCAGCATTTT.

The chain couples TRBV7-9 to TRBJ1-3, with 12 bases lining up with TRBD1. This CDR3 comprises 16 residues. The V gene end was trimmed by 5 bases and the J gene end by 6 bases; junction bases not matched to a gene: 8. Per the germline V gene, CDR1 is SEHNR and CDR2 is FQNEAQ (reference sequence). The CDR3 reads CASSPGTGGMENTIYF. In nucleotides, the CDR3 is TGTGCCAGCAGCCCGGGGACAGGGGGCATGGAAAACACCATATATTTT.

The chain combines TRBV18 with TRBJ1-4; no firm D call. The CDR3 covers 14 residues. Deletions cut 5 bases from V and 4 bases from J, with 11 bases between. In germline, CDR1 is KGHSH, CDR2 LQKENI. CDR3: CASSMGRGNEKLFF. CDR3 nucleotides: TGTGCCAGCTCAATGGGGAGAGGTAATGAAAAACTGTTTTTT.

The chain carries TRBV29-1 and TRBJ2-7; 7 nucleotides align to TRBD2. V shed 1 base, J shed 2 bases, and the junction held 8 bases outside the gene matches. In germline, CDR1 is SQVTM, CDR2 ANQGSEA. This CDR3 contains 15 residues. The CDR3 protein is CSVEGASGRTYEQYF. CDR3 bases: TGCAGCGTTGAAGGGGCTAGCGGAAGGACCTACGAGCAGTACTTC.

V usage is TRBV19 and J usage is TRBJ1-5; 12 bases match TRBD1. Per the germline V gene, CDR1 is LNHDA and CDR2 is SQIVND (reference sequence). V shed 5 bases, J shed 5 bases, and the junction held 7 bases outside the gene matches. CDR3 length equals 16 residues. The CDR3 loop reads CASSVHRDRGHQPQHF. CDR3 nucleotide sequence: TGTGCCAGTAGTGTCCACCGGGACAGGGGGCATCAGCCCCAGCATTTT.

This clone came up once. The V and J genes are TRBV21-1 and TRBJ2-7; the table's D call TRBD1 went unverified against the DNA. TRBV21-1 constitutes a pseudogene. The CDR3 contains 14 residues. CDR3 sequence: CASGTLRDNYEQYF. Here the CDR3 DNA reads TGTGCCAGCGGTACTCTACGGGACAACTACGAGCAGTACTTC.

This rearrangement joins TRBV27 to TRBJ2-7; 9 nucleotides line up with TRBD2. Trimming took 5 bases from V and 5 from J; bases not matched to a gene: 16. Germline CDR1 and CDR2: MNHEY and SMNVEV (reference sequence). CDR3 length: 17 residues. CDR3 in DNA: TGTGCCAGCAGTCCCCAACCCGCAGTAGCGGGAGCGGACGAGCAGTACTTC. This gives the protein CASSPQPAVAGADEQYF.

The chain links TRBV7-8 to TRBJ1-1, with D possibly being TRBD1 (6 bases). This CDR3 region has 15 residues. Germline lookup yields CDR1 SGHVS and CDR2 FQNEAQ. V lost 5 bases and J lost 1, with 14 bases in between. The CDR3 protein is CASSTRGRGNTEAFF. As DNA, the CDR3 is TGTGCCAGCAGCACCCGGGGCAGGGGGAACACTGAAGCTTTCTTT.